These T cell receptor beta chains were read from a single sample in a study of blood T cells in healthy people across ages. TCRdb processed the 5' RACE reads anew with MiXCR; each CDR3 protein has one entry. The data hold about 1.7 million distinct CDR3 sequences, with over 25% observed a single time. The specimen sequenced was blood. Source of these receptors: a woman aged 25-40 years in good health. The CDR3 runs from the conserved cysteine through the conserved F or W. The D gene is left open where the match is weak. Part of the rows lack a size; the others show once, few, many or a class for expanded clones.

clone size	D gene	J gene	V gene	CDR3 length	CDR3 DNA	CDR3 protein
-	-	TRBJ1-5	TRBV10-3	14	TGTGCCATCCAGCCTGGTGAAGGGAACCAGCCCCAGCATTTT	CAIQPGEGNQPQHF
-	TRBD1	TRBJ2-5	TRBV28	15	TGTGCCAGCAGTTTAGAGGGGACAGGGTTAGAGACCCAGTACTTC	CASSLEGTGLETQYF
-	-	TRBJ1-1	TRBV9	13	TGTGCCAGCAGCGTAGGGGGTCACACTGAAGCTTTCTTT	CASSVGGHTEAFF
few	-	TRBJ2-1	TRBV29-1	11	TGCAGCGTTGAAAGGCGCGAGGAGCAGTTCTTC	CSVERREEQFF
-	-	TRBJ1-1	TRBV18	14	TGTGCCAGCTCACCTAACATACTGAACACTGAAGCTTTCTTT	CASSPNILNTEAFF
few	TRBD2	TRBJ2-3	TRBV7-2	16	TGTGCCAGCAGCTTAGGGTTTCTAGCGGGGGCAGATACGCAGTATTTT	CASSLGFLAGADTQYF
few	-	TRBJ2-7	TRBV5-1	12	TGCGCCAGCACCCAAGAGGGCCACGAGCAGTACTTC	CASTQEGHEQYF
-	-	TRBJ2-3	TRBV7-2	13	TGTGCCAGCAGCCAATCCGGGACTTTGACGCAGTATTTT	CASSQSGTLTQYF
few	-	TRBJ1-2	TRBV28	13	TGTGCCAGCAGTTTCAGACAGACTTATGGCTACACCTTC	CASSFRQTYGYTF
many	-	TRBJ2-5	TRBV5-1	14	TGCGCCAGCAGCCTATTGGGTCCGGAAGAGACCCAGTACTTC	CASSLLGPEETQYF
-	-	TRBJ2-7	TRBV6-1	15	TGTGCCAGCAGCCCGGACAGAAATTATCCTTACGAGCAGTACTTC	CASSPDRNYPYEQYF
few	-	TRBJ2-3	TRBV5-1	15	TGCGCCAGCAGCTCGGGGACTGTGGAAACAGATACGCAGTATTTT	CASSSGTVETDTQYF
-	-	TRBJ2-5	TRBV5-1	15	TGCGCCAGCAGACAGGGAGGGGTTACTGGTGAGACCCAGTACTTC	CASRQGGVTGETQYF
-	-	TRBJ2-1	TRBV5-1	14	TGCGCCAGCAGCTTCCCAGACAATAACAATGAGCAGTTCTTC	CASSFPDNNNEQFF
few	TRBD2	TRBJ2-7	TRBV20-1	17	TGCAGTGCCAAACTAGCGGGAGGGGATTTACGGGCCTACGAGCAGTACTTC	CSAKLAGGDLRAYEQYF
-	TRBD1	TRBJ1-2	TRBV4-1	15	TGCGCCAGCAGCCAAGTGGGTCCAGGGGGCTATGGCTACACCTTC	CASSQVGPGGYGYTF
few	-	TRBJ1-6	TRBV15	15	TGTGCCACCAGCAGAGATCGGGCAGGGAATTCACCCCTCCACTTT	CATSRDRAGNSPLHF
-	-	TRBJ2-4	TRBV19	15	TGTGCCAGTAAGGACAGTCCGATAGCCAAAAACATTCAGTACTTC	CASKDSPIAKNIQYF
many	TRBD1	TRBJ2-4	TRBV9	16	TGTGCCAGCAGCGCTGGACAGGGATTAGCCAAAAACATTCAGTACTTC	CASSAGQGLAKNIQYF
-	TRBD2	TRBJ2-5	TRBV4-3	14	TGCGCCAGCAGACCTAGCGGGGGGGAGGAGACCCAGTACTTC	CASRPSGGEETQYF
many	TRBD2	TRBJ2-3	TRBV29-1	11	TGCAGAGACGGGGGGACAGATACGCAGTATTTT	CRDGGTDTQYF
-	TRBD2	TRBJ2-1	TRBV7-2	13	TGTGCCAGCAGAAGCGGGGGGGCTTCAGAGCAGTTCTTC	CASRSGGASEQFF
-	TRBD1	TRBJ2-5	TRBV5-1	15	TGCGCCAGCAGCTTTTCGGACAGGGTGAGCGAGACCCAGTACTTC	CASSFSDRVSETQYF
few	-	TRBJ2-2	TRBV10-3	12	TGTGCCATCAGTGAGTCCCGCGGGGAGCTGTTTTTT	CAISESRGELFF
-	-	TRBJ2-7	TRBV5-1	16	TGCGCCAGCAGCTTGGGGGCAGTAGGCGGCTCCTACGAGCAGTACTTC	CASSLGAVGGSYEQYF
many	-	TRBJ2-7	TRBV5-6	13	TGTGCCAGCAGCTTGAGAAGGTCCTACGAGCAGTACTTC	CASSLRRSYEQYF
-	-	TRBJ2-7	TRBV28	13	TGTGCCGGGGGGACACCCAGCTCCTACGAGCAGTACTTC	CAGGTPSSYEQYF
-	-	TRBJ2-5	TRBV18	14	TGTGCCAGCTCACCACGCGAGGGGGGAGAGACCCAGTACTTC	CASSPREGGETQYF
few	-	TRBJ2-5	TRBV7-2	15	TGTGCCAGCAGACAGGACTATCCCCTAGGGGAGACCCAGTACTTC	CASRQDYPLGETQYF
few	-	TRBJ2-3	TRBV20-1	14	TGCAGTGCTACCCAGGAAACTAGCACAGATACGCAGTATTTT	CSATQETSTDTQYF
-	TRBD1	TRBJ1-5	TRBV6-2/TRBV6-3	15	TGTGCCAGCACACGTGGGACAGGGGGAAGTCAGCCCCAGCATTTT	CASTRGTGGSQPQHF
-	-	TRBJ1-1	TRBV4-3	15	TGCGCCAGCAGCCAAGAACTCGCGAGCCTGACGGAAGCTTTCTTT	CASSQELASLTEAFF
-	-	TRBJ2-3	TRBV20-1	12	TGCAGTGCGGGGACGGACTCAGATACGCAGTATTTT	CSAGTDSDTQYF
-	TRBD2	TRBJ2-1	TRBV5-1	19	TGCGCCAGCAGCCCGGGGACTAGCGGGTCTCCCTTATCCTACAATGAGCAGTTCTTC	CASSPGTSGSPLSYNEQFF